This T cell receptor beta chain was captured in a study of blood T cell repertoires in COVID-19. Study-level information: Collection of acute and convalescent COVID-19 samples took place in the United States, Italy and Spain. PBMCs, B-cell-depleted T cells, or T cells were the source of the cDNA or gDNA that made up the material.

Original processing notes: For nucleated cells, counts were estimated from reference gene primer amplification. Sequencing used immunoSEQ multiplex PCR; TCRdb keeps in-frame clones, though not all of them. Clone size and the V and J calls come from that table; the DNA yielded D and trimming. The sample carries around 290,000 clones, roughly 90% recorded once. Sequenced input: peripheral blood. This sequence was found in a woman in her 30s with COVID-19, enrolled during active disease.

This chain's CDR3 is CASTSTGRTEAFF. CDR3 nucleotide sequence: TGTGCCAGTACCTCGACAGGGAGAACTGAAGCTTTCTTT. This chain uses TRBV19 with TRBJ1-1, with TRBD1 identical over 7 bases. CDR3 length: 13 residues. The V gene's germline CDR1 is LNHDA and CDR2 SQIVND (reference sequence). Trimming at V came to 7 bases and at J to 5 bases, leaving 7 bases not matched to a gene.